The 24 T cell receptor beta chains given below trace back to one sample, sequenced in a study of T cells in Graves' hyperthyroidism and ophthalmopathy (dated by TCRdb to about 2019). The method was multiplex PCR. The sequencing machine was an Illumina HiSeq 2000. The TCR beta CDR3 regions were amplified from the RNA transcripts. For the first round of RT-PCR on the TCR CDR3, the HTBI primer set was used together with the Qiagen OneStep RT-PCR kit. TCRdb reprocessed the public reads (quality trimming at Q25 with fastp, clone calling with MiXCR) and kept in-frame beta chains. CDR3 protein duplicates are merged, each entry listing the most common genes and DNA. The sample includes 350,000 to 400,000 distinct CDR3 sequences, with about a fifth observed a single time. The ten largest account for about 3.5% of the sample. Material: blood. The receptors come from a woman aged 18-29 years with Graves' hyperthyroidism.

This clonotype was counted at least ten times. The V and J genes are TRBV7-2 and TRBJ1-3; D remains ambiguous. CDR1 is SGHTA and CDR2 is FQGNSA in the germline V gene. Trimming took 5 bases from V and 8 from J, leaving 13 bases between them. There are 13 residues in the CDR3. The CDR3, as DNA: TGTGCCAGCAGCCAACGGACTGTAGACACCATATATTTT. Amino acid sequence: CASSQRTVDTIYF. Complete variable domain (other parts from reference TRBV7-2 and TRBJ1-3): GAGVSQSPSNKVTEKGKDVELRCDPISGHTALYWYRQSLGQGLEFLIYFQGNSAPDKSGLPSDRFSAERTGGSVSTLTIQRTQQEDSAVYLCASSQRTVDTIYFGEGSWLTVV.

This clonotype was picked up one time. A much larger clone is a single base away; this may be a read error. Here the CDR3 DNA reads TGTGCCAGCAGGGGGGACCGGTTAGAGACCCAGTACTTC. Residues: CASRGDRLETQYF. J is TRBJ2-5 and V is TRBV2, with D perhaps matching TRBD1 or TRBD2 (5 bases each). Germline CDR1 SNHLY, CDR2 FYNNEI. The V gene lost 6 bases and the J gene lost 4 bases, with 12 bases spanning the gap. The CDR3 covers 13 residues.

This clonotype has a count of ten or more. The CDR3 loop is CASSPPWGAGETQYF. The CDR3 coding sequence is TGTGCCAGCTCACCGCCATGGGGCGCGGGAGAGACCCAGTACTTC. The rearrangement joins TRBV18 to TRBJ2-5; D possibly matches TRBD1 or TRBD2 (5 bases each). V shed 3 bases and J shed 4 bases, with 15 bases lying between them. The CDR3 extends over 15 amino acids. Germline CDR1 is KGHSH and CDR2 is LQKENI.

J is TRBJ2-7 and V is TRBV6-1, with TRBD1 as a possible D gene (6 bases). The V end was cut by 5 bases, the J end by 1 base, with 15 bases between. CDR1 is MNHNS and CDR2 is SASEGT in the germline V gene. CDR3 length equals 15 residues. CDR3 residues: CASSRNRVGSYEQYF. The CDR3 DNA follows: TGTGCCAGCAGTCGCAACAGGGTAGGGTCCTACGAGCAGTACTTC.

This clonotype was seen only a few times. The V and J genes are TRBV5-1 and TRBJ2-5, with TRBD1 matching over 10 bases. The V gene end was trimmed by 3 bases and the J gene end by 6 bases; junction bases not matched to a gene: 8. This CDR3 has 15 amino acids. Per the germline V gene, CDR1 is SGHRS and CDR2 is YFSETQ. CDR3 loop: CASSSTGGTEKTQYF. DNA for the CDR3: TGCGCCAGCAGCTCGACAGGGGGCACTGAAAAGACCCAGTACTTC.

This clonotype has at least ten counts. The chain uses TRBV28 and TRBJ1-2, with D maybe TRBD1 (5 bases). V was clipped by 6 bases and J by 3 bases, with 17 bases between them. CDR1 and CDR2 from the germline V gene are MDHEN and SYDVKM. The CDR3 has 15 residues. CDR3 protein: CASSSHWQGDYGYTF. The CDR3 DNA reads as TGTGCCAGCAGCTCCCACTGGCAAGGGGACTATGGCTACACCTTC.

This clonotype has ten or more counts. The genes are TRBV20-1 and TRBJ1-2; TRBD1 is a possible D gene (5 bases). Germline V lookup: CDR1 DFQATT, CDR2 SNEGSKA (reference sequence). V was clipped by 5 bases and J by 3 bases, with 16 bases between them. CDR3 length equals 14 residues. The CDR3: CSAQPGGTDYGYTF. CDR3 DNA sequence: TGCAGTGCTCAACCGGGGGGAACGGACTATGGCTACACCTTC.

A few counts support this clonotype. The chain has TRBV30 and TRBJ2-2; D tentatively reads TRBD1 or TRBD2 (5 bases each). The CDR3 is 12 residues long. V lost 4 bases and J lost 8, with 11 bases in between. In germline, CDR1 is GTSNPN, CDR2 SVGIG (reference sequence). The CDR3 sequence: CAWMVGTGELFF. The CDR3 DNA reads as TGTGCCTGGATGGTCGGGACGGGGGAGCTGTTTTTT.

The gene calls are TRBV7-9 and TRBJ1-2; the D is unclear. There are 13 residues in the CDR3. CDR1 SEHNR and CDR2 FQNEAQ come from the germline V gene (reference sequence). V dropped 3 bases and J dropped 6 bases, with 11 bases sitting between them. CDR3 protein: CASSLEARDGYTF. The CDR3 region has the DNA TGTGCCAGCAGCTTGGAAGCTAGGGATGGCTACACCTTC.

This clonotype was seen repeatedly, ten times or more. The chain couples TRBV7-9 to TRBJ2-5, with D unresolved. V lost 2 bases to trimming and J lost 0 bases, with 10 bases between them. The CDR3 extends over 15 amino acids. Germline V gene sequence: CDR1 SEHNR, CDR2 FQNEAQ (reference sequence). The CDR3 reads CASSLFLADQETQYF. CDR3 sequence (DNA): TGTGCCAGCAGCTTATTCCTGGCAGACCAAGAGACCCAGTACTTC.

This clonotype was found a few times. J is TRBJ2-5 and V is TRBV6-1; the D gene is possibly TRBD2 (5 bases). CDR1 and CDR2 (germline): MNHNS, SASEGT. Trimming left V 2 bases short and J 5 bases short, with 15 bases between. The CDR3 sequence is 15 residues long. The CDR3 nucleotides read TGTGCCAGCAGTGAATACCGGGGTGATTGGGAGACCCAGTACTTC. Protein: CASSEYRGDWETQYF.

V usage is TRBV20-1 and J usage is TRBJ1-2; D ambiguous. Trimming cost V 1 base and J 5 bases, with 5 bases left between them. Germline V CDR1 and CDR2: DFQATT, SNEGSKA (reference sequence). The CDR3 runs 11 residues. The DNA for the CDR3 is TGCAGTGCTAGAGCCTATTATGGCTACACCTTC. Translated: CSARAYYGYTF.

The CDR3 loop is CASSRIGTTTTGELFF. The DNA of the CDR3 is TGTGCCAGTAGTCGAATCGGGACGACAACGACCGGGGAGCTGTTTTTT. This chain connects TRBV19 to TRBJ2-2, with D possibly being TRBD1 or TRBD2 (5 bases each). This CDR3 contains 16 residues. Trimming took 5 bases from V and 5 from J, leaving 18 bases between them. Germline V lookup: CDR1 LNHDA, CDR2 SQIVND (reference sequence).

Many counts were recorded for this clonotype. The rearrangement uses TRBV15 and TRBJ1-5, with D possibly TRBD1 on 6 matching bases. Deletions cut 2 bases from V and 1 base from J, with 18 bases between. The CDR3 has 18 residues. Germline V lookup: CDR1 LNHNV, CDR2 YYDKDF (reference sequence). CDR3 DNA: TGTGCCACCAGCAGAACAGGGCTCCAGACAGAAAGCAATCAGCCCCAGCATTTT. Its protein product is CATSRTGLQTESNQPQHF.

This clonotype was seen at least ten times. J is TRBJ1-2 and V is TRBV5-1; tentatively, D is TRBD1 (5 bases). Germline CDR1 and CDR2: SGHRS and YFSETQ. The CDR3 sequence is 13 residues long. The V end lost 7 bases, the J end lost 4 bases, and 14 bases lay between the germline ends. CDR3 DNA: TGCGCCAGCGAAGGGGACGGGGCCTATGGCTACACCTTC. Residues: CASEGDGAYGYTF.

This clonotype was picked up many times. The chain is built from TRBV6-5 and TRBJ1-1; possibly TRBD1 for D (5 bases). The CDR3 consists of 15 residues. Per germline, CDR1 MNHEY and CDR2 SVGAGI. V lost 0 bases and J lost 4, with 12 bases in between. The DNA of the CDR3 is TGTGCCAGCAGTTACTCCGGCGGGGCGGGCACTGAAGCTTTCTTT. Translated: CASSYSGGAGTEAFF.

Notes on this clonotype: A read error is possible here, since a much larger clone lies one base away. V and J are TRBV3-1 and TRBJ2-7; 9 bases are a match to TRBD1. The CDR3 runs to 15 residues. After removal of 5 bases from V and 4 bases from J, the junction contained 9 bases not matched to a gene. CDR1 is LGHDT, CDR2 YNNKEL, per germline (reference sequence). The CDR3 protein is CASSEFGQGSYEQYF. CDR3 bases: TGTGCCAGCAGCGAGTTCGGACAGGGGTCATACGAGCAGTACTTC.

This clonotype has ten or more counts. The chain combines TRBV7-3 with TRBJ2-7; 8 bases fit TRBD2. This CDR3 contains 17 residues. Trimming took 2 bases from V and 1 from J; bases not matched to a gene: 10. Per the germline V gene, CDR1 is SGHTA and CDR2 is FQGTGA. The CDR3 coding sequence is TGTGCCAGCAGCTTATCGGGAGGGGCGGGGCGTTCCTACGAGCAGTACTTC. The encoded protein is CASSLSGGAGRSYEQYF.

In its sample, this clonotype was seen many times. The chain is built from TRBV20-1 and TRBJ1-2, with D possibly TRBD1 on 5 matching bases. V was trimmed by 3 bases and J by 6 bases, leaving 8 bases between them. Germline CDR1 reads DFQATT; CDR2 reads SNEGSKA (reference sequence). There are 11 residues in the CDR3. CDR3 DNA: TGCAGTGCTAGGGGGGGGAATGGCTACACCTTC. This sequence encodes CSARGGNGYTF.

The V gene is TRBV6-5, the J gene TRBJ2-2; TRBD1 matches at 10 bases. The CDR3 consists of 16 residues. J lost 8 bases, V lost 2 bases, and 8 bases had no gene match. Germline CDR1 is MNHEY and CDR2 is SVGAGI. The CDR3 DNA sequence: TGTGCCAGCAGTTACCTCCGGACAGGGGGTGTTGGGGAGCTGTTTTTT. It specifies CASSYLRTGGVGELFF.

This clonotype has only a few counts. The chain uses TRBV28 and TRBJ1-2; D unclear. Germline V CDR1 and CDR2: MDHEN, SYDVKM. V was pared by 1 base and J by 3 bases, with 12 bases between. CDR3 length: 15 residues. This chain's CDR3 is CASSLSGHQDYGYTF. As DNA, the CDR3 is TGTGCCAGCAGTTTATCCGGGCATCAGGACTATGGCTACACCTTC.

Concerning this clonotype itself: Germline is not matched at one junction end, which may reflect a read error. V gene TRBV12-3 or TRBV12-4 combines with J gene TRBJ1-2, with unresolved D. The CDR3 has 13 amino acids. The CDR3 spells CASTSSGNNGYTF. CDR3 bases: TGTGCCAGCACTTCCTCTGGTAACAATGGCTACACCTTC.

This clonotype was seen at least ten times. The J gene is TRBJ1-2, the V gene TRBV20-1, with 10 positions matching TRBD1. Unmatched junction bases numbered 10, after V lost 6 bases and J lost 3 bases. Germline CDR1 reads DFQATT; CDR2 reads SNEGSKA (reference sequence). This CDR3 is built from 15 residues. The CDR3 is CSATEGQGMDYGYTF. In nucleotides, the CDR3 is TGCAGTGCAACTGAGGGACAGGGGATGGACTATGGCTACACCTTC.

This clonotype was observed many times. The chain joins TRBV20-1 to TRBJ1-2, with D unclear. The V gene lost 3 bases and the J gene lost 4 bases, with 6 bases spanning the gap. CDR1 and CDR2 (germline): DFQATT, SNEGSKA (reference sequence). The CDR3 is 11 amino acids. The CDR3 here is CSASGGYGYTF. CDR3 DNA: TGCAGTGCTAGCGGCGGCTATGGCTACACCTTC.